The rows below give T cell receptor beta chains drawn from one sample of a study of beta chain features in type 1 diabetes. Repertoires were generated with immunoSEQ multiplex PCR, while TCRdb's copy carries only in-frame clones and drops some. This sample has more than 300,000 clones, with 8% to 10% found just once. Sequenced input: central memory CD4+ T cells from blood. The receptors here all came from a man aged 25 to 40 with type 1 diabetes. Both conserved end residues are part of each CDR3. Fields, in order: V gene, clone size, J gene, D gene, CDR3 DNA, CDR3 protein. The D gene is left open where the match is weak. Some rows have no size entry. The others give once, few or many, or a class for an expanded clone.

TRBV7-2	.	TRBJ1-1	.	TGTGCCAGCAGCTTAGTGGTCGACACTGAAGCTTTCTTT	CASSLVVDTEAFF
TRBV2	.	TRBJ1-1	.	TGTGCCAGCAGCCGGGCGTTTATGAACACTGAAGCTTTCTTT	CASSRAFMNTEAFF
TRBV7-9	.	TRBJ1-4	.	TGTGCCAGCAGCGGTCAGTCAACTAATGAAAAACTGTTTTTT	CASSGQSTNEKLFF
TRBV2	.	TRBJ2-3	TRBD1	TGTGCCAGCAGCGTAGTTTCAGGGGGCCCCAGCACAGATACGCAGTATTTT	CASSVVSGGPSTDTQYF
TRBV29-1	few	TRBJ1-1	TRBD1	TGCAGCGTCATCCGGGACAGGGAGGTGGGTGCTGAAGCTTTCTTT	CSVIRDREVGAEAFF
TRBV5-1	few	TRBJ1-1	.	TGCGCCAGCTCCGGACGCCCCAACACTGAAGCTTTCTTT	CASSGRPNTEAFF
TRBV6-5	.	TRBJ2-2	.	TGTGCCAGCAGCTTTCATGGGGCTAACACCGGGGAGCTGTTTTTT	CASSFHGANTGELFF
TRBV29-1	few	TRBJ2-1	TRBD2	TGCAGCGTTCGAGCGCTAGCGGGAGGTACTGAGCAGTTCTTC	CSVRALAGGTEQFF
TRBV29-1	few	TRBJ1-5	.	TGCAGCGTCAAAAGCGGGGGGGGAAGCAATCAGCCCCAGCATTTT	CSVKSGGGSNQPQHF
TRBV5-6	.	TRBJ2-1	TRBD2	TGTGCCAGCAGCTTGAGCGGGAGGGGCTGGAATGAGCAGTTCTTC	CASSLSGRGWNEQFF
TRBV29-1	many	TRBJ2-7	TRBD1	TGCACCTTCCGAGGGACCGGGACAGGGGGGGCCGAGCAGTACTTC	CTFRGTGTGGAEQYF
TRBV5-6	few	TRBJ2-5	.	TGTGCCAGCAGCTTGAAACCCCACCGGGACATGGCTCTGGAGACCCAGTACTTC	CASSLKPHRDMALETQYF
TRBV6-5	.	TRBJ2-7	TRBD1	TGTGCCAGCAGTTCCAGGGGGTCCGAGCAGTACTTC	CASSSRGSEQYF
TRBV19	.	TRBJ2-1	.	TGTGCCAGTAGTATTGTCCTGAGGGACACGGGATACAATGAGCAGTTCTTC	CASSIVLRDTGYNEQFF
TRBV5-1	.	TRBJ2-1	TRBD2	TGCGCCAGCAGCTATACTAGCGGGTTCGTCAATGAGCAGTTCTTC	CASSYTSGFVNEQFF
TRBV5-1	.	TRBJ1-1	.	TGCGCCAGCAGCTTAGAGACAGGTCGGACTGAAGCTTTCTTT	CASSLETGRTEAFF
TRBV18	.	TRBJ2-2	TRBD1	TGTGCCAGCTCACAAACAGGGGTCGGCGGGGAGCTGTTTTTT	CASSQTGVGGELFF
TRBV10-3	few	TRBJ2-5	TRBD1	TGTGCCATCAGTGAGAGACAGGGGGCAGGGCAAGAGACCCAGTACTTC	CAISERQGAGQETQYF